Sequencing of this T cell receptor (beta chain) was carried out in a study of response to subunit inactivated influenza vaccine. General observations from the study: Authors suggested each seasonal flu vaccination may recruit only limited numbers of new T cells.

TCRdb re-called the RT-PCR reads with MiXCR, one entry per CDR3 protein. The data contain roughly 790,000 distinct CDR3 sequences, roughly 20% of them singletons. The V and J ends lost 1 base and 1 base respectively, with 13 bases between them. The CDR3 covers 16 residues. Germline loops: CDR1 SGHTA, CDR2 FQGNSA. Comment on this clonotype: The antigen is unknown.

This chain links TRBV7-2 with TRBJ1-1; D unresolved. The clonotype was recovered from a man aged 50-60 years who received an inactivated influenza vaccine. Source: PBMCs from blood, taken approximately 5 days after vaccination. The CDR3 coding sequence is TGTGCCAGCAGCTTAGTGGCAGGTACATCGAACACTGAAGCTTTCTTT. It codes for CASSLVAGTSNTEAFF.